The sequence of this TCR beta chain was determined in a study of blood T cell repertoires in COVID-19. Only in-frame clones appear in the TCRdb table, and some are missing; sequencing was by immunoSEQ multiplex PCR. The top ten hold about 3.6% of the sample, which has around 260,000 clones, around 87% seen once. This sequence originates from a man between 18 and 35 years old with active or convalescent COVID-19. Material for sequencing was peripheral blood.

The CDR3 protein is CASSQRGNGGGYTF. In DNA, the CDR3 is TGTGCCAGCAGCCAACGGGGGAATGGTGGTGGCTACACCTTC. V usage is TRBV3-1 (or the pseudogene TRBV3-2) and J usage is TRBJ1-2, with D tentatively TRBD1 (5 bases). Trimming pared 2 bases from V and 7 bases from J, leaving 14 bases between. CDR3 length: 14 amino acids. Germline V lookup: CDR1 LGHDT, CDR2 YNNKEL (reference sequence).